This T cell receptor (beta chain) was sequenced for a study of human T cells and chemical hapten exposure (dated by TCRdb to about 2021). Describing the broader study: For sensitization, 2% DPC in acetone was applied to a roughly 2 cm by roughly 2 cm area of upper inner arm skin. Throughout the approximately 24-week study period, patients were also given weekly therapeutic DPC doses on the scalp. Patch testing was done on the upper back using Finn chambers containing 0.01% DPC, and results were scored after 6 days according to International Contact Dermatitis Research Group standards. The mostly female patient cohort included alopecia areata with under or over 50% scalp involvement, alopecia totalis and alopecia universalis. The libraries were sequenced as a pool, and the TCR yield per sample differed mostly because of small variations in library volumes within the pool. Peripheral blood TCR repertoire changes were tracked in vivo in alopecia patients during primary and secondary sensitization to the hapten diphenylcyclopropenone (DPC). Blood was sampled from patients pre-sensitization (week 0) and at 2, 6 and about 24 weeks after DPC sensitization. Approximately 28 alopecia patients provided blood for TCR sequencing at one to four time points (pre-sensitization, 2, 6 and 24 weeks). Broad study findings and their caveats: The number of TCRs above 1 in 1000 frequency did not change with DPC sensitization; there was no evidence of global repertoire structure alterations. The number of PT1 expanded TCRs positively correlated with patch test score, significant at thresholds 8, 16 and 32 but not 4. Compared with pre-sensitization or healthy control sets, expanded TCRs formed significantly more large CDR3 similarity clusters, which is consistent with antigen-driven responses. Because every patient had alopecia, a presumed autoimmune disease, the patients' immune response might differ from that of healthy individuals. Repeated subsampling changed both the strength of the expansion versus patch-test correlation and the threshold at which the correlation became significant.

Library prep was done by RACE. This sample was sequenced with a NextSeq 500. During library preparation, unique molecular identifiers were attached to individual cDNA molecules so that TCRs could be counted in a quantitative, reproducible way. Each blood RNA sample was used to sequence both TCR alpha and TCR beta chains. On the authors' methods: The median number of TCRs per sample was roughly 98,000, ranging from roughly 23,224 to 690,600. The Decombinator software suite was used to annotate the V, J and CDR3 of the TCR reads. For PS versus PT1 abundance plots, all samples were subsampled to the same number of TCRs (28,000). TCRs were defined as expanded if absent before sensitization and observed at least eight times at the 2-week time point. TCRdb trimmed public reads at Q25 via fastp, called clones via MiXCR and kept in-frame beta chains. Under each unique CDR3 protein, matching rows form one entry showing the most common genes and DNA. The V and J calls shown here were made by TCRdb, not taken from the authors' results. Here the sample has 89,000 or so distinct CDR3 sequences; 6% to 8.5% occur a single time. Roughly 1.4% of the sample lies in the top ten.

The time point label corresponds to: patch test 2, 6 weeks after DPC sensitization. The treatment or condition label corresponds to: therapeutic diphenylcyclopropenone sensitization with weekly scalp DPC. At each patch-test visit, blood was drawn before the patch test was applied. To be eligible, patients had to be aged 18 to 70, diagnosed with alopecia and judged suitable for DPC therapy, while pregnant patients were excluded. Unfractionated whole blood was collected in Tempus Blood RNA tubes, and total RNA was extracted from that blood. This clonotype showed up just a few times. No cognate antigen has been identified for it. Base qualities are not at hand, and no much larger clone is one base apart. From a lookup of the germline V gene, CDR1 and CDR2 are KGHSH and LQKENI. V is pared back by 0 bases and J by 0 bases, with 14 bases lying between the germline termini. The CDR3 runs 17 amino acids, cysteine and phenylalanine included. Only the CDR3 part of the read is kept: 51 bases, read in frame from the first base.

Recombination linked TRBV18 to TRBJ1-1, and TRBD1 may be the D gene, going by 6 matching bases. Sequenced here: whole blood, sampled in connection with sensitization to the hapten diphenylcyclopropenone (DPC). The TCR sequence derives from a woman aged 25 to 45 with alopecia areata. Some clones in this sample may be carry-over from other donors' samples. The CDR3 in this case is CASSPPSGVSMNTEAFF. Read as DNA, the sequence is TGTGCCAGCTCACCACCCTCAGGGGTGAGCATGAACACTGAAGCTTTCTTT.